These 27 T cell receptor beta chains originate from one sample sequenced in a study of blood T cell repertoires in COVID-19. The protocol was immunoSEQ multiplex PCR, while the TCRdb copy is restricted to in-frame clones and leaves out a portion. In the table there are about 210,000 clones, more than 65% of which are singletons. Sample: peripheral blood. These receptors all come from a man aged 50 to 59 with active or convalescent COVID-19.

This chain connects TRBV2 to TRBJ2-1, with 10 bases aligning to TRBD2. The CDR3 contains 14 residues. The germline V gene encodes CDR1 SNHLY and CDR2 FYNNEI. V lost 10 bases and J lost 3; bases outside the gene matches: 6. This CDR3 reads CATASGSHYNEQFF. DNA for the CDR3: TGTGCCACCGCTAGCGGGAGTCACTACAATGAGCAGTTCTTC.

The chain has TRBV19 and TRBJ2-1; the match to TRBD2 covers 7 bases. Germline assignment: CDR1 LNHDA and CDR2 SQIVND (reference sequence). This CDR3 region has 15 residues. J gave up 5 bases and V 5 bases, and 9 bases lay outside the gene matches. DNA of the CDR3: TGTGCCAGTAGTTCGTGGACTAGGGGAAACAATGAGCAGTTCTTC. It codes for CASSSWTRGNNEQFF.

This clone was detected only once. The chain has TRBV19 and TRBJ1-1; TRBD1 matches 10 bases. The J segment lost 2 bases and the V segment lost 10 bases, leaving 4 bases of the junction unmatched. The CDR3 consists of 13 residues. Germline CDR1 is LNHDA and CDR2 is SQIVND (reference sequence). The CDR3 spells CATRDRGNTEAFF. DNA of the CDR3: TGTGCCACTCGGGACAGGGGAAACACTGAAGCTTTCTTT. The full variable domain, its missing parts supplied by reference TRBV19 and TRBJ1-1, is DGGITQSPKYLFRKEGQNVTLSCEQNLNHDAMYWYRQDPGQGLRLIYYSQIVNDFQKGDIAEGYSVSREKKESFPLTVTSAQKNPTAFYLCATRDRGNTEAFFGQGTRLTVV.

The chain employs TRBV6-4 and TRBJ2-7; 9 bases line up with TRBD1. CDR1 is MRHNA and CDR2 is SNTAGT in the germline V gene. Trimming at V came to 5 bases and at J to 1 base, leaving 9 bases not matched to a gene. This CDR3 contains 16 residues. The CDR3 sequence: CASSFPGTGQSYEQYF. CDR3 in DNA: TGTGCCAGCAGTTTTCCGGGGACAGGGCAATCCTACGAGCAGTACTTC.

The rearrangement uses TRBV3-1 (or the pseudogene TRBV3-2) and TRBJ1-5, with TRBD1 as a possible D gene (5 bases). V lost 2 bases, J lost 11 bases, and 16 bases lay in between. Germline V gives CDR1 LGHDT, CDR2 YNNKEL (reference sequence). The length of the CDR3 is 14 residues. The CDR3 loop is CASSQSLGTLAQHF. For the CDR3, the DNA is TGTGCCAGCAGCCAAAGCTTGGGGACTCTGGCCCAGCATTTT.

The V call is TRBV19, the J call TRBJ1-2; D not certain. Between the trimmed V and J ends, which lost 0 bases and 8 bases, there was a span of 16 bases. The CDR3 runs 15 residues. Germline lookup yields CDR1 LNHDA and CDR2 SQIVND (reference sequence). CDR3 in DNA: TGTGCCAGTAGTATAGATTCGGCGGGAGCGGGCGGCTACACCTTC. It yields the protein CASSIDSAGAGGYTF.

Worth noting for this clone: One end of the junction varies from germline; a read error may be responsible. Other DNA variants within this sample encode the same CDR3. The chain combines TRBV7-9 with TRBJ1-2; 9 bases match TRBD1. This CDR3 spans 13 amino acids. Per the germline V gene, CDR1 is SEHNR and CDR2 is FQNEAQ (reference sequence). In DNA, the CDR3 is TGTGCTAGCAGTCCGGACAGGGGCTATGGCTACACCTTC. Translation: CASSPDRGYGYTF. The full variable domain, completed using reference TRBV7-9 and TRBJ1-2, is DTGVSQNPRHKITKRGQNVTFRCDPISEHNRLYWYRQTLGQGPEFLTYFQNEAQLEKSRLLSDRFSAERPKGSFSTLEIQRTEQGDSAMYLCASSPDRGYGYTFGSGTRLTVV.

V is TRBV20-1 and J is TRBJ2-3; D not certain. With 3 bases removed from V and 3 bases from J, the gap between germline ends came to 13 bases. Germline CDR1 DFQATT, CDR2 SNEGSKA (reference sequence). The CDR3 loop spans 14 amino acids. The CDR3 DNA follows: TGCAGTGCTAGTAACGTGCCAGGAACAGATACGCAGTATTTT. The encoded protein is CSASNVPGTDTQYF.

V is TRBV2 and J is TRBJ2-3, with 13 bases matching TRBD2. V shed 5 bases, J shed 6 bases, and the junction held 8 bases outside the gene matches. Germline CDR1 SNHLY, CDR2 FYNNEI. CDR3 size: 16 residues. The CDR3 sequence: CASSPRLAGGVDTQYF. The CDR3, as DNA: TGTGCCAGCAGTCCCCGACTAGCGGGGGGAGTGGATACGCAGTATTTT.

V gene TRBV11-2 combines with J gene TRBJ1-3; D gene ambiguous. CDR1 is SGHAT and CDR2 is FQNNGV in the germline V gene. Trimming left V 5 bases short and J 2 bases short, with 16 bases between. The CDR3 spans 16 residues. The CDR3 here is CASSPPGSLTGNTIYF. The CDR3 DNA sequence: TGTGCCAGCAGCCCCCCGGGGAGCCTCACTGGAAACACCATATATTTT.

The chain uses TRBV28 and TRBJ2-5, with 7 bases aligning to TRBD2. The junction had 12 bases not matched to a gene; V was cut back by 6 bases and J by 5 bases. The CDR3 length is 15 residues. Germline CDR1 and CDR2: MDHEN and SYDVKM. The CDR3 DNA reads TGTGCCAGCAGCAAGGGGTTGGGGGGGATGGAGACCCAGTACTTC. Residues: CASSKGLGGMETQYF.

This chain links TRBV7-2 with TRBJ2-1, with 11 bases fitting TRBD2. Trimming at V came to 7 bases and at J to 4 bases, leaving 6 bases not matched to a gene. CDR1 is SGHTA, CDR2 FQGNSA, per germline. This CDR3 region has 15 residues. The DNA of the CDR3 is TGTGCCAGCATCAAGACTAGCGGGATATACAATGAGCAGTTCTTC. Translation: CASIKTSGIYNEQFF.

CDR3: CASSLERGYGYTF. The CDR3 DNA follows: TGTGCCAGCAGCTTAGAGCGGGGATATGGCTACACCTTC. This chain connects TRBV11-2 to TRBJ1-2, with unresolved D. This CDR3 region has 13 residues. CDR1 is SGHAT, CDR2 FQNNGV, per germline. Trimming stripped 0 bases from V and 5 bases from J, with 7 bases between. The variable domain in full, completed from reference TRBV11-2 and TRBJ1-2, reads EAGVAQSPRYKIIEKRQSVAFWCNPISGHATLYWYQQILGQGPKLLIQFQNNGVVDDSQLPKDRFSAERLKGVDSTLKIQPAKLEDSAVYLCASSLERGYGYTFGSGTRLTVV.

The V gene is TRBV5-1, the J gene TRBJ2-2, with TRBD1 matching over 8 bases. The trim removed 5 bases at V and 3 bases at J, leaving 6 bases unmatched. The CDR3 consists of 15 residues. Germline V CDR1 and CDR2: SGHRS, YFSETQ. The CDR3 loop reads CASSYRGSDTGELFF. CDR3 nucleotide sequence: TGCGCCAGCAGTTACAGGGGGTCGGACACCGGGGAGCTGTTTTTT.

The chain links TRBV2 to TRBJ2-7; 11 bases align to TRBD2. The CDR3 consists of 14 residues. In germline, CDR1 is SNHLY, CDR2 FYNNEI. After removal of 6 bases from V and 4 bases from J, the junction contained 5 bases not matched to a gene. The CDR3: CASRGLAGKYEQYV. CDR3 in DNA: TGTGCCAGCAGAGGACTAGCGGGTAAATACGAGCAGTACGTC.

The J gene is TRBJ2-2, the V gene TRBV5-1, with unresolved D. Germline loops: CDR1 SGHRS, CDR2 YFSETQ. This CDR3 comprises 15 residues. Trimming removed 0 bases at V and 5 bases at J, with 11 bases between. The DNA for the CDR3 is TGCGCCAGCAGCTTGGTGGCATATCGTACCGGGGAGCTGTTTTTT. This translates into CASSLVAYRTGELFF.

The chain combines TRBV6-2 or TRBV6-3 with TRBJ2-2; D is perhaps TRBD2 (5 bases). The CDR3 length is 14 residues. Trimming shortened V by 0 bases and J by 7 bases, and 9 bases separated the two germline ends. CDR1 and CDR2 from the germline V gene are MNHEY and SVGEGT. CDR3 nucleotide sequence: TGTGCCAGCAGTTACTCGGACTCGCACGGGGAGCTGTTTTTT. Encoded protein: CASSYSDSHGELFF.

This sequence joins TRBV27 and TRBJ2-1; 10 nucleotides line up with TRBD2. The CDR3 consists of 15 residues. V gave up 5 bases and J gave up 10 bases; unmatched junction bases: 11. Germline loops: CDR1 MNHEY, CDR2 SMNVEV (reference sequence). CDR3 in DNA: TGTGCCAGCAGTCCGGGAGCGGGAGGGGGAAGAGAGCAGTTCTTC. Amino acid sequence: CASSPGAGGGREQFF.

This chain uses TRBV2 with TRBJ2-3; 9 nucleotides agree with TRBD2. This CDR3 has 13 amino acids. In germline, CDR1 is SNHLY, CDR2 FYNNEI. With V trimmed by 7 bases and J by 4 bases, 3 bases remained unmatched. CDR3 bases: TGTGCCAGCAACAAGCGGGGGGCAGATACGCAGTATTTT. It encodes CASNKRGADTQYF.

V gene TRBV7-8 combines with J gene TRBJ1-1, with TRBD1 as a possible D gene (6 bases). The CDR3 runs 13 residues. Deletions cut 6 bases from V and 7 bases from J, with 15 bases between. Germline V CDR1 and CDR2: SGHVS, FQNEAQ. CDR3 DNA: TGTGCCAGCAGTTCCCTAGGACAGCTTGAAGCTTTCTTT. This encodes CASSSLGQLEAFF.

The rearrangement links TRBV6-2 or TRBV6-3 to TRBJ2-7; 9 bases match TRBD2. Germline loops: CDR1 MNHEY, CDR2 SVGEGT. The CDR3 totals 14 residues. Trimming took 3 bases from V and 7 from J; bases not matched to a gene: 7. CDR3: CASSYFRREGEQYF. The CDR3 DNA is TGTGCCAGCAGTTATTTTCGGCGGGAGGGTGAGCAGTACTTC.

This clone was detected only once. J is TRBJ2-1 and V is TRBV19; 9 nucleotides match TRBD1. Germline V gives CDR1 LNHDA, CDR2 SQIVND (reference sequence). This CDR3 is built from 14 residues. The V gene end was trimmed by 6 bases and the J gene end by 3 bases; junction bases not matched to a gene: 3. As DNA, the CDR3 is TGTGCCAGTAGGGACAGGGGTTACTACAATGAGCAGTTCTTC. The encoded protein is CASRDRGYYNEQFF.

The V and J genes are TRBV7-6 and TRBJ2-1; 10 bases match TRBD2. Trimming removed 4 bases from V and 8 bases from J; junction bases left unmatched: 5. The CDR3 runs to 14 residues. Germline assignment: CDR1 SGHVS and CDR2 FNYEAQ. The CDR3 sequence is CASSSGLAYYEQFF. The CDR3 DNA reads TGTGCCAGCAGCTCGGGACTAGCGTATTATGAGCAGTTCTTC.

The chain joins TRBV6-2 or TRBV6-3 to TRBJ2-2; 11 positions agree with TRBD1. The CDR3 is 17 residues long. The junction had 7 bases not matched to a gene; V was cut back by 0 bases and J by 7 bases. Germline V lookup: CDR1 MNHEY, CDR2 SVGEGT. The CDR3 sequence is CASSYSHWTGGFGELFF. The CDR3 DNA is TGTGCCAGCAGTTACTCGCATTGGACAGGGGGCTTCGGGGAGCTGTTTTTT.

The chain carries TRBV9 and TRBJ1-2, with TRBD1 matching 10 bases. The CDR3 totals 15 residues. The V gene end was trimmed by 4 bases and the J gene end by 6 bases; junction bases not matched to a gene: 9. From germline, CDR1 is SGDLS and CDR2 YYNGEE. The CDR3 DNA reads as TGTGCCAGCAGCCCCTGGACAGGGGGGGACCATGGCTACACCTTC. Its protein is CASSPWTGGDHGYTF.

This clone was counted between two and nine times. The CDR3 here is CASSLAGTSDWTGELFF. The CDR3 DNA is TGTGCCAGCAGCTTGGCCGGGACTAGCGATTGGACCGGGGAGCTGTTTTTT. This chain connects TRBV5-4 to TRBJ2-2; TRBD2 agrees at 10 bases. Germline V gene sequence: CDR1 SGHNT, CDR2 YYREEE (reference sequence). CDR3 size: 17 residues. Trimming cost V 0 bases and J 5 bases; bases outside gene matches: 7.

The rearrangement uses TRBV6-6 and TRBJ2-5; D is perhaps TRBD2 (7 bases). The V gene lost 6 bases and the J gene lost 8 bases, with 25 bases spanning the gap. The V gene's germline CDR1 is MNHNY and CDR2 SVGAGI (reference sequence). This CDR3 is built from 16 residues. For the CDR3, the DNA is TGTGCCAGCAGCTCGCCGGGGGGCCAGGCTGTGAATACCCAGTACTTC. Translated: CASSSPGGQAVNTQYF.